This TCR beta chain was identified during a study of T-cell memory formation after mild COVID-19. Overall study findings and caveats: Clones contracting across day 15 to 85 had a balanced CD4/CD8 profile; later expanding clones leaned CD4+. Researchers could not confirm that second-wave clones peaking on day 37 targeted SARS-CoV-2. CD4+ contracting clones lay mainly in CM and EM, CD8+ ones in EMRA.

Comments on this clonotype: The antigen remains undetermined.

Germline V gives CDR1 MGHDK, CDR2 SYGVNS. V lost 4 bases to trimming and J lost 4 bases, with 10 bases between them. This CDR3 contains 13 residues. Researchers used 5'RACE with constant-segment primers to make TCR alpha and TCR beta cDNA libraries that carry sample barcodes and UMIs. TCRdb analysed the 5' RACE reads with MiXCR anew, one entry per CDR3 protein. Of about 250,000 distinct CDR3 sequences listed, over 15% are singletons. The sequenced sample consisted of PBMCs or a T cell subset sorted from them (not recorded which). The source of this sequence is a man younger than 35 who had mild COVID-19 (a few samples of this study predate the infection). Cell type and time point are not known. The rearrangement uses TRBV25-1 and TRBJ1-1, with D tentatively TRBD1 (6 bases). CDR3 loop: CASSAPGATEAFF. The DNA of the CDR3 is TGTGCCAGCAGTGCCCCAGGGGCCACTGAAGCTTTCTTT.